A selection of T cell receptor beta chains follows, all from one sample in a study of T cell repertoires in cytomegalovirus infection. TCRdb reprocessed the reads via MiXCR and lists one record per CDR3 protein. Here the sample spans under 300,000 distinct CDR3 sequences, 15% to 20% being singletons. Sequenced sample: CD8+ T cells from PBMCs. Every receptor here comes from a human donor in good health (CMV status not recorded). Some clones in this sample may be carry-over from other donors' samples. Both conserved end residues are part of each CDR3. Fields, in order: clone size, D gene, V gene, J gene, CDR3 DNA, CDR3 protein. D genes are given only for firm matches. Expanded clones get a size class; other rows say once, few or many, or leave the size out.

NA,TRBD2,TRBV29-1,TRBJ2-3,TGCAGCGTGAGGGACTTAGCGGGGGCGAACACAGATACGCAGTATTTT,CSVRDLAGANTDTQYF
many,NA,TRBV7-9,TRBJ1-4,TGTGCCAGCACCGAGCACAGTAATGAAAAACTGTTTTTT,CASTEHSNEKLFF
few,TRBD2,TRBV4-1,TRBJ2-3,TGCGCCAGCAGCCAAGAGTTAGCGGGGAGCACAGATACGCAGTATTTT,CASSQELAGSTDTQYF
many,NA,TRBV25-1,TRBJ2-1,TGTGCCAGCAGTGAATATTTCCGGGGGCCAAACAATGAGCAGTTCTTC,CASSEYFRGPNNEQFF
many,TRBD2,TRBV7-2,TRBJ2-1,TGTGCCAGCAGCTTAGTACTAGCGGGGGGTTCAAATGAGCAGTTCTTC,CASSLVLAGGSNEQFF
many,NA,TRBV5-4,TRBJ1-1,TGTGCCAGCAGCCTGGGGACATTCATGAACACTGAAGCTTTCTTT,CASSLGTFMNTEAFF
few,NA,TRBV20-1,TRBJ1-2,TGCAGTGCTAGAGATCTGGCTACGGGAGCTAACTATGGCTACACCTTC,CSARDLATGANYGYTF
NA,NA,TRBV7-9,TRBJ2-5,TGTGCCAGCAGCCCTCCAGGGGTGGGCAGGCCCGAGGGGTACACCCAGTACTTC,CASSPPGVGRPEGYTQYF
many,NA,TRBV28,TRBJ2-7,TGTGCCAGCAGCTTACCAAGCGGTGCCTACGAGCAGTACTTC,CASSLPSGAYEQYF
NA,NA,TRBV4-1,TRBJ1-5,TGCGCCAGCAGCCAAGGTCTATTACGGGCGGACAGATATAGCAATCAGCCCCAGCATTTT,CASSQGLLRADRYSNQPQHF
few,TRBD2,TRBV10-3,TRBJ2-4,TGTGCCATCAGTGAGTCGGACGGGACTAGCGGCCCCTTAAGGGCCAAAAACATTCAGTACTTC,CAISESDGTSGPLRAKNIQYF
many,NA,TRBV7-8,TRBJ1-6,TGTGCCAGCAGCTTAGCCGAGGGAAATTCACCCCTCCACTTT,CASSLAEGNSPLHF
NA,TRBD1,TRBV10-3,TRBJ1-4,TGTGCCATCAGTGAAGGGGACAGGGTTTGGAGTGGTGAAAAACTGTTTTTT,CAISEGDRVWSGEKLFF
NA,NA,TRBV6-2/TRBV6-3,TRBJ2-7,TGTGCCAGCAGTTACTCCAGAGGAAGAGGTTACGAGCAGTACTTC,CASSYSRGRGYEQYF
many,NA,TRBV5-6,TRBJ2-7,TGTGCCAGCAGCTTTGGAGACAGCGCCTACGAGCAGTACTTC,CASSFGDSAYEQYF
few,TRBD1,TRBV2,TRBJ1-4,TGTGCCAGTTTTCCGCCGGGACAGGGGTTTATCGATGAAAAACTGTTTTTT,CASFPPGQGFIDEKLFF
NA,NA,TRBV5-1,TRBJ2-7,TGCGCCAGCAGCTTACTTGACGACGGCCAAAGGCCCGGTGAGCAGTACTTC,CASSLLDDGQRPGEQYF
NA,NA,TRBV15,TRBJ2-7,TGTGCCACCAGCAGAGGAGCGGGCCACTCTTACGAGCAGTACTTC,CATSRGAGHSYEQYF
NA,NA,TRBV6-2/TRBV6-3,TRBJ2-7,TGTGCCTCAACAGTTACGGTGGCAGGGGAATACGAGCAGTACTTC,CASTVTVAGEYEQYF
NA,NA,TRBV7-9,TRBJ2-6,TGTGCCAGCAGCTATAGTGAGGCCGGGGCCAACGTCCTGACTTTC,CASSYSEAGANVLTF